The T cell receptor beta chain under discussion was sequenced for a study of tumor-infiltrating lymphocytes in primary liver carcinoma. About the research overall: All patients had surgically resected primary liver carcinoma. Whole-study findings and limits: Tumor-blood pairs (like tumor-adjacent pairs) overlapped less than tumor region pairs did. The study found a significantly higher top-250-clone fraction in tumors than in blood (p = 0.039).

The blood RNA (from unsorted whole blood) was obtained, and germline DNA was also extracted. Germline CDR1 is ENHRY and CDR2 is SYGVKD. The CDR3 has 13 residues. The V end was cut by 8 bases, the J end by 2 bases, with 12 bases between. On this clonotype: Antigen specificity is unknown. Possible read error: a much larger clone is one base away.

TCR beta cDNA came from approximately 540 ng total RNA, primed with a constant-region primer. The TCR beta library was amplified through three nested multiplex PCR rounds in a modified ARM-PCR procedure. TRBV1-TRBV30 forward primers and a C-beta reverse primer were used in the first two PCR rounds, which each ran for approximately 9 cycles. TCRdb reprocessed the multiplex PCR reads with MiXCR, giving one entry per CDR3 protein. The sample has about 330,000 distinct CDR3 sequences; less than 70% are singletons. The chain joins TRBV10-3 to TRBJ2-5; D is uncertain. This receptor was identified in a man aged 35 to 55 with primary liver carcinoma and hepatitis B virus infection. Sequencing used peripheral blood. The CDR3 sequence is CAIEYSGQETQYF. The CDR3 DNA is TGTGCCATCGAATACTCTGGTCAAGAGACCCAGTACTTC.